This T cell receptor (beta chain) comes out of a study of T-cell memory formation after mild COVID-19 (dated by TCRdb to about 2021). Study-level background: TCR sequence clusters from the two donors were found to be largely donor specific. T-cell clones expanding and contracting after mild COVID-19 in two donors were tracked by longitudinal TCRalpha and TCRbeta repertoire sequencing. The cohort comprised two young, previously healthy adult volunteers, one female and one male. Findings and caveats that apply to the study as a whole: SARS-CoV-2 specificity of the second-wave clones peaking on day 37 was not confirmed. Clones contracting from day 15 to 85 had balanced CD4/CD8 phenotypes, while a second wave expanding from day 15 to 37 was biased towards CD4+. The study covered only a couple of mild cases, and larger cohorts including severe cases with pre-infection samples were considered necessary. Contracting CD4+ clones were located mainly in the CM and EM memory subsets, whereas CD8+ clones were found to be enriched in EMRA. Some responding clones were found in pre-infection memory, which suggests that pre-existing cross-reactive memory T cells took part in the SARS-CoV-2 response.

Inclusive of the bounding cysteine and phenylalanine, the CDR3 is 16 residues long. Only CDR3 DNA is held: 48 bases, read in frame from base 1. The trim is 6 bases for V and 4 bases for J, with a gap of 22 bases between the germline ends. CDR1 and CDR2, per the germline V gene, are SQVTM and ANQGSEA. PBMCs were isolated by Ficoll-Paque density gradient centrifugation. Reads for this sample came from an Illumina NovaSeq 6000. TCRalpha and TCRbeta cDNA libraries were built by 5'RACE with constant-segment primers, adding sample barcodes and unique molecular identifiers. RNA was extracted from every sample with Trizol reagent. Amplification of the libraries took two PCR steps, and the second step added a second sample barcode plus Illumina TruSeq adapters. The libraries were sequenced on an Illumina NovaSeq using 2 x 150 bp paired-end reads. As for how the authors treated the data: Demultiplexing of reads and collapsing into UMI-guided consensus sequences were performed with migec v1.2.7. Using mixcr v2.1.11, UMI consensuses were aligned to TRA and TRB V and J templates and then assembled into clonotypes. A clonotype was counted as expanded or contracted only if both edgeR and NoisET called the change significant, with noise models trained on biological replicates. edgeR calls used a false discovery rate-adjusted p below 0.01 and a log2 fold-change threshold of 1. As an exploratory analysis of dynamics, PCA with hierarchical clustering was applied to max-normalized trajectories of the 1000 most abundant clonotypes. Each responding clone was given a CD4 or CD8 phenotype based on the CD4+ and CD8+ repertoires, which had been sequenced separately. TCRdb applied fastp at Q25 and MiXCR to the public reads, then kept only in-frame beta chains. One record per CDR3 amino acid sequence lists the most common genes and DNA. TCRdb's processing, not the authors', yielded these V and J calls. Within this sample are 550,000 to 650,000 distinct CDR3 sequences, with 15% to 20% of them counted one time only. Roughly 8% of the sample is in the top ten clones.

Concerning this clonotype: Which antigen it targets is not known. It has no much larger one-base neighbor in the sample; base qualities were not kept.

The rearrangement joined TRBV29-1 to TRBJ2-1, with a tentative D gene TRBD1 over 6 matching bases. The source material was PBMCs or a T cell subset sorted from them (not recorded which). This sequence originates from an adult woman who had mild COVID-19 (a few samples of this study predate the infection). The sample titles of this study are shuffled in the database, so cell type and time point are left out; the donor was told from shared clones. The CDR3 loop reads CSVAVLGPTGYNEQFF. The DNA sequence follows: TGCAGCGTAGCAGTACTAGGGCCGACAGGATACAATGAGCAGTTCTTC.